The next 9 T cell receptor beta chains were all read from a single sample in a study of shared clonotypes between healthy human individuals. Positive CCR7 selection of CD45RO-negative cells yielded the naive CD8 cells, and terminally differentiated effector memory CD45RA+ cells were excluded. Data came from immunoSEQ multiplex PCR; TCRdb stores just in-frame clones and leaves some out. The sample contains about 590,000 clones, roughly 96% of which appear only once. Specimen: naive CD8+ T cells sorted from blood. Every receptor here comes from a woman aged 25 to 39 in good health.

V and J are TRBV9 and TRBJ2-6; 8 nucleotides line up with TRBD1. This CDR3 has 17 amino acids. CDR1 is SGDLS and CDR2 is YYNGEE in the germline V gene. V trimming: 4 bases; J trimming: 2 bases; junction bases outside the gene matches: 8. The CDR3, as DNA: TGTGCCAGCAGCCTACGGACAGGGCCACCTGGGGCCAACGTCCTGACTTTC. Residues: CASSLRTGPPGANVLTF.

A single count supports this clone. The chain links TRBV28 to TRBJ1-1; no clear D gene. The CDR3 extends over 13 amino acids. CDR1 and CDR2 from the germline V gene are MDHEN and SYDVKM. Between the trimmed V and J ends, which lost 3 bases and 5 bases, there was a span of 10 bases. The CDR3 bases are TGTGCCAGCAGTTTTACTGCTTGGACTGAAGCTTTCTTT. Translation: CASSFTAWTEAFF.

This chain links TRBV28 with TRBJ2-7; D may match TRBD1 or TRBD2 (6 bases each). The CDR3 totals 17 residues. The V and J ends lost 4 bases and 1 base respectively, with 20 bases between them. Germline lookup yields CDR1 MDHEN and CDR2 SYDVKM. CDR3 residues: CASSYQTGGTPSYEQYF. In DNA, the CDR3 is TGTGCCAGCAGTTACCAAACAGGAGGGACACCATCCTACGAGCAGTACTTC. The variable domain in full, completed from reference TRBV28 and TRBJ2-7, reads DVKVTQSSRYLVKRTGEKVFLECVQDMDHENMFWYRQDPGLGLRLIYFSYDVKMKEKGDIPEGYSVSREKKERFSLILESASTNQTSMYLCASSYQTGGTPSYEQYFGPGTRLTVT.

In nucleotides, the CDR3 is TGTGCCAGCAGCCTCGATTTGAACACTGAAGCTTTCTTT. Translated: CASSLDLNTEAFF. The chain is built from TRBV9 and TRBJ1-1; D remains ambiguous. V lost 4 bases to trimming and J lost 0 bases, with 7 bases between them. The V gene's germline CDR1 is SGDLS and CDR2 YYNGEE. The CDR3 has 13 residues.

This chain joins TRBV19 and TRBJ1-1; possibly TRBD1 for D (5 bases). Germline loops: CDR1 LNHDA, CDR2 SQIVND (reference sequence). There are 15 residues in the CDR3. V was shortened by 4 bases and J by 0 bases, with 12 bases between the two germline ends. The CDR3 sequence is CASSTVTGLNTEAFF. CDR3 DNA: TGTGCCAGTAGTACTGTTACAGGTTTGAACACTGAAGCTTTCTTT.

V usage is TRBV10-3 and J usage is TRBJ1-4, with TRBD1 as a possible D gene (5 bases). Germline V gene lookup returns CDR1 ENHRY and CDR2 SYGVKD. V lost 6 bases, J lost 2 bases, and 13 bases lay in between. This CDR3 comprises 15 residues. The chain's CDR3 is CAISHRRSTNEKLFF. Written as DNA, the CDR3 is TGTGCCATCAGCCACAGGAGGTCGACTAATGAAAAACTGTTTTTT.

This rearrangement joins TRBV5-4 to TRBJ2-6; the D is unclear. Trimming stripped 4 bases from V and 4 bases from J, with 6 bases between. Germline V CDR1 and CDR2: SGHNT, YYREEE (reference sequence). The CDR3 loop spans 13 amino acids. The CDR3 DNA sequence: TGTGCCAGCAGCCCCGGGGGGGCCAACGTCCTGACTTTC. Translation gives CASSPGGANVLTF.

The chain carries TRBV4-1 and TRBJ2-5, with D perhaps matching TRBD2 (6 bases). This CDR3 has 12 amino acids. Trimming left V 4 bases short and J 11 bases short, with 14 bases between. The germline CDR1 and CDR2 sequences are MGHRA and YSYEKL. For the CDR3, the DNA is TGCGCCAGCAGCCCGGGGGTGGGGGAGCAGTACTTC. This encodes CASSPGVGEQYF.

As concerns this clone: Other DNA variants within this sample encode the same CDR3. V gene TRBV9 combines with J gene TRBJ2-1, with TRBD2 matching over 9 bases. The CDR3 is 14 amino acids. J lost 7 bases, V lost 0 bases, and 2 bases had no gene match. Germline V gives CDR1 SGDLS, CDR2 YYNGEE. This chain's CDR3 is CASSVGTSGNEQFF. CDR3 nucleotide sequence: TGTGCCAGCAGCGTAGGAACTAGCGGGAATGAGCAGTTCTTC.